This TCR beta chain was obtained from a study of cytomegalovirus exposure and HLA in healthy donors. The PCR used 60 Vbeta and 13 Jbeta primers. Generated by immunoSEQ multiplex PCR, the TCRdb table keeps only in-frame clones and is missing some. The table has some 150,000 clones, 64% seen once. Findings and limits, study-wide: Analyzed later, association rates of TCRs varied across HLA loci, with DRB1 most and HLA-C fewest. In a later analysis, TCR beta V- and J-gene trimming showed a link to a missense DCLRE1C variant. A list of 150 or so TCR beta chains associated with cytomegalovirus was given. Later on, an analysis found that several of the most significant clusters appeared to be linked to common viral pathogens, which included parvovirus B19.

With V trimmed by 3 bases and J by 5 bases, 6 bases remained unmatched. The CDR3 is 15 residues long. Germline V gene sequence: CDR1 LNHDA, CDR2 SQIVND (reference sequence). This clone was observed a few times. Antigen: not known. The gene calls are TRBV19 and TRBJ2-2; TRBD1 agrees at 7 bases. The sample consisted of PBMCs. This TCR was recovered from a woman aged 30 to 39 in good health and CMV-seropositive. CDR3 residues: CASSMGDRRTGELFF. The DNA of the CDR3 is TGTGCCAGTAGTATGGGGGACAGAAGGACCGGGGAGCTGTTTTTT.